A selection of T cell receptor beta chains follows, all from one sample in a study of T cell repertoires in cytomegalovirus infection. MiXCR, run by TCRdb on the reads, gives a single entry per CDR3 protein. Among about 830,000 distinct CDR3 sequences, 30% to 35% were seen once, and the ten largest hold roughly 12%. Which antigens these TCRs recognize remains unknown. The sample in question was cultured CD8+ T cells from PBMCs, obtained from culture after CMV antigen stimulation. These receptors were taken from a human donor in good health (CMV status not recorded). Some clones in this sample may be carry-over from other donors' samples. CDR3s include the opening cysteine and the closing phenylalanine or tryptophan. The D gene is left open where the match is weak. The size entry is marked missing in some rows and otherwise reads once, few, many or a size class.

d_gene: NA; len: 15; v_gene: TRBV27; j_gene: TRBJ1-2; abundance: NA; CDR3nt: TGTGCCAGCAGTTGGTCACAAGGACAAGTCTATGGCTACACCTTC; CDR3aa: CASSWSQGQVYGYTF
d_gene: NA; len: 13; v_gene: TRBV7-9; j_gene: TRBJ2-3; abundance: once; CDR3nt: TGTGCCAGCAGACCCTCCGAGTCGGATACGCAGTATTTT; CDR3aa: CASRPSESDTQYF
d_gene: NA; len: 16; v_gene: TRBV2; j_gene: TRBJ1-6; abundance: NA; CDR3nt: TGTGCCAGCAGCGACCCGCACAGGGATTATAATTCACCCCTCCACTTT; CDR3aa: CASSDPHRDYNSPLHF
d_gene: TRBD2; len: 18; v_gene: TRBV15; j_gene: TRBJ2-3; abundance: NA; CDR3nt: TGTGCCACCAGCAGAGATCCCTCTAGCGGGGGACCAATGAAGACGCAGTATTTT; CDR3aa: CATSRDPSSGGPMKTQYF
d_gene: TRBD1; len: 12; v_gene: TRBV12-3/TRBV12-4; j_gene: TRBJ1-6; abundance: NA; CDR3nt: TGTGCCAGCAGTGCAGGGGGAGTGCCCCTCCACTTT; CDR3aa: CASSAGGVPLHF
d_gene: TRBD2; len: 12; v_gene: TRBV24-1; j_gene: TRBJ2-1; abundance: few; CDR3nt: TGTGCCACGGGACTAGCGGGGAATGAGCAGTTCTTC; CDR3aa: CATGLAGNEQFF
d_gene: TRBD1; len: 15; v_gene: TRBV5-1; j_gene: TRBJ1-1; abundance: NA; CDR3nt: TGCGCCAGCAGCGTCGATGGACAGGGCGGCACTGAAGCTTTCTTT; CDR3aa: CASSVDGQGGTEAFF
d_gene: NA; len: 15; v_gene: TRBV19; j_gene: TRBJ1-3; abundance: few; CDR3nt: TGTGCCAGTAGTATATCGGGGTCCTCTGGAAACACCATATATTTT; CDR3aa: CASSISGSSGNTIYF
d_gene: NA; len: 16; v_gene: TRBV2; j_gene: TRBJ1-3; abundance: few; CDR3nt: TGTGCCACTGTCGGGGGGCAGCGGGGGTCTGGAAACACCATATATTTT; CDR3aa: CATVGGQRGSGNTIYF
d_gene: NA; len: 17; v_gene: TRBV7-9; j_gene: TRBJ2-1; abundance: NA; CDR3nt: TGTGCCAGCAGCTTCTTGGGTAGTAGTACTTACTACAATGAGCAGTTCTTC; CDR3aa: CASSFLGSSTYYNEQFF
d_gene: TRBD2; len: 18; v_gene: TRBV7-6; j_gene: TRBJ2-2; abundance: many; CDR3nt: TGTGCCAGCAGCTTAGATCCGGGGGGAGCAGCGAACACCGGGGAGCTGTTTTTT; CDR3aa: CASSLDPGGAANTGELFF
d_gene: TRBD1; len: 18; v_gene: TRBV7-2; j_gene: TRBJ1-6; abundance: many; CDR3nt: TGTGCCAGCAGCTTAGCACGGACAGGGGGCCCCGCAAATTCACCCCTCCACTTT; CDR3aa: CASSLARTGGPANSPLHF
d_gene: NA; len: 13; v_gene: TRBV7-8; j_gene: TRBJ2-1; abundance: many; CDR3nt: TGTGCCAGCATGAGGAGCTCCTACAATGAGCAGTTCTTC; CDR3aa: CASMRSSYNEQFF
d_gene: TRBD1; len: 14; v_gene: TRBV6-2/TRBV6-3; j_gene: TRBJ1-2; abundance: NA; CDR3nt: TGTGCCAGCAGGCCCGGACAGGGCCGGATCGGCTACACCTTC; CDR3aa: CASRPGQGRIGYTF
d_gene: TRBD1; len: 19; v_gene: TRBV27; j_gene: TRBJ2-3; abundance: NA; CDR3nt: TGTGCCAGCAGTTCCCGGGCCCCCACAGGGGGTCCGGGCACAGATACGCAGTATTTT; CDR3aa: CASSSRAPTGGPGTDTQYF
d_gene: NA; len: 18; v_gene: TRBV6-6; j_gene: TRBJ2-3; abundance: few; CDR3nt: TGTGCCAGCAGTTACCCGAAAGTCAGCGGCGAACGCACAGATACGCAGTATTTT; CDR3aa: CASSYPKVSGERTDTQYF
d_gene: NA; len: 14; v_gene: TRBV4-1; j_gene: TRBJ2-5; abundance: many; CDR3nt: TGCGCCAGCAGCCAAGATAGGGTACAAGAGACCCAGTACTTC; CDR3aa: CASSQDRVQETQYF
d_gene: NA; len: 16; v_gene: TRBV12-3/TRBV12-4; j_gene: TRBJ2-3; abundance: many; CDR3nt: TGTGCCAGCAGTTCCCCCTCGCCAGGCTACACAGATACGCAGTATTTT; CDR3aa: CASSSPSPGYTDTQYF
d_gene: NA; len: 12; v_gene: TRBV24-1; j_gene: TRBJ2-2; abundance: NA; CDR3nt: TGTGCCACCAGTCCGGTGGGGGGGGAGCTGTTTTTT; CDR3aa: CATSPVGGELFF
d_gene: TRBD1; len: 19; v_gene: TRBV5-4; j_gene: TRBJ1-1; abundance: once; CDR3nt: TGTGCCAGCAGCTTGGCGGGACCCGGGACAGGGGGCTTGAACACTGAAGCTTTCTTT; CDR3aa: CASSLAGPGTGGLNTEAFF
d_gene: NA; len: 12; v_gene: TRBV6-1; j_gene: TRBJ1-1; abundance: NA; CDR3nt: TGTGCCAGCAGTGAATGGGGGTTAGCAACTTTCTTT; CDR3aa: CASSEWGLATFF
d_gene: NA; len: 16; v_gene: TRBV2; j_gene: TRBJ2-3; abundance: NA; CDR3nt: TGTGCCAGCAGTGAATGGAGGGGGGGAAGCACAGATACGCAGTATTTT; CDR3aa: CASSEWRGGSTDTQYF
d_gene: NA; len: 14; v_gene: TRBV12-3/TRBV12-4; j_gene: TRBJ2-7; abundance: NA; CDR3nt: TGTGCCAGCAGTTTGAGGGAGACTAGGTACGAGCAGTACTTC; CDR3aa: CASSLRETRYEQYF
d_gene: NA; len: 15; v_gene: TRBV7-6; j_gene: TRBJ1-6; abundance: few; CDR3nt: TGTGCCAGCAGCCTTTCCCGAGGGGCGAATTCACCCCTCCACTTT; CDR3aa: CASSLSRGANSPLHF
d_gene: TRBD1; len: 15; v_gene: TRBV7-8; j_gene: TRBJ1-1; abundance: NA; CDR3nt: TGTGCCAGCAGCTTCTTGCAGGGGGCTAACACTGAAGCTTTCTTT; CDR3aa: CASSFLQGANTEAFF
d_gene: NA; len: 14; v_gene: TRBV27; j_gene: TRBJ1-5; abundance: NA; CDR3nt: TGTGCCAGCAGTACATTGACAGGCAATCAGCCCCAGCATTTT; CDR3aa: CASSTLTGNQPQHF
d_gene: NA; len: 12; v_gene: TRBV27; j_gene: TRBJ2-7; abundance: NA; CDR3nt: TGTGCCAGCAGTTTAACCAGGGACGAGCAGTACTTC; CDR3aa: CASSLTRDEQYF
d_gene: TRBD2; len: 20; v_gene: TRBV28; j_gene: TRBJ2-1; abundance: once; CDR3nt: TGTGCCAGCAGTCGCTCCGGGACTAGCGGGGACTACCTGGGCTACAATGAGCAGTTCTTC; CDR3aa: CASSRSGTSGDYLGYNEQFF
d_gene: NA; len: 15; v_gene: TRBV10-1; j_gene: TRBJ2-7; abundance: NA; CDR3nt: TGCGCCAGCAGTGAGTCACAGGCAGGGTACAATGAGCAGTACTTC; CDR3aa: CASSESQAGYNEQYF
d_gene: TRBD1; len: 15; v_gene: TRBV4-2; j_gene: TRBJ2-4; abundance: few; CDR3nt: TGTGCCAGCAGCCAAGAGAGGACAGGGGGCAACATTCAGTACTTC; CDR3aa: CASSQERTGGNIQYF
d_gene: NA; len: 14; v_gene: TRBV19; j_gene: TRBJ2-1; abundance: NA; CDR3nt: TGTGCCAGTGCACTAGCTCCCTCTTACAATGAGCAGTTCTTC; CDR3aa: CASALAPSYNEQFF
d_gene: TRBD1; len: 15; v_gene: TRBV4-2; j_gene: TRBJ1-2; abundance: few; CDR3nt: TGTGCCAGCAGCCAAGAAGTGACAGGGGACGATGGCTACACCTTC; CDR3aa: CASSQEVTGDDGYTF
d_gene: TRBD1; len: 14; v_gene: TRBV7-6; j_gene: TRBJ1-1; abundance: many; CDR3nt: TGTGCCAGCAGCGCTTGGGACAGCGACACTGAAGCTTTCTTT; CDR3aa: CASSAWDSDTEAFF
d_gene: NA; len: 15; v_gene: TRBV27; j_gene: TRBJ1-4; abundance: NA; CDR3nt: TGTGCCAGCAGCCCATCAGGCAGGCCGAATGAAAAACTGTTTTTT; CDR3aa: CASSPSGRPNEKLFF
d_gene: NA; len: 16; v_gene: TRBV12-3/TRBV12-4; j_gene: TRBJ2-3; abundance: few; CDR3nt: TGTGCCAGCAGTTTCCCTCCAGGGGAACATTTAGATACGCAGTATTTT; CDR3aa: CASSFPPGEHLDTQYF
d_gene: NA; len: 15; v_gene: TRBV4-1; j_gene: TRBJ1-2; abundance: NA; CDR3nt: TGCGCCAGCAGCCAAGTGGCCGGGGGCCTGGCTGGCTACACCTTC; CDR3aa: CASSQVAGGLAGYTF
d_gene: NA; len: 14; v_gene: TRBV4-1; j_gene: TRBJ1-6; abundance: few; CDR3nt: TGCGCCAGCAGCGGATGGGGATCAGATTCACCCCTCCACTTT; CDR3aa: CASSGWGSDSPLHF
d_gene: NA; len: 13; v_gene: TRBV14; j_gene: TRBJ1-2; abundance: NA; CDR3nt: TGTGCCAGCAGCCAAGAGGACAGCTATGGCTACACCTTC; CDR3aa: CASSQEDSYGYTF
d_gene: NA; len: 14; v_gene: TRBV15; j_gene: TRBJ2-1; abundance: few; CDR3nt: TGTGCCACCAGCGCGGGGACGCGATACAATGAGCAGTTCTTC; CDR3aa: CATSAGTRYNEQFF
d_gene: NA; len: 17; v_gene: TRBV4-1; j_gene: TRBJ2-2; abundance: NA; CDR3nt: TGCGCCAGCAGCCCCCAGGATAGGACAGTGAACACCGGGGAGCTGTTTTTT; CDR3aa: CASSPQDRTVNTGELFF
d_gene: TRBD2; len: 16; v_gene: TRBV12-3/TRBV12-4; j_gene: TRBJ2-3; abundance: few; CDR3nt: TGTGCCAGCAGTAGCCCCGGGACTAGCTCGACAGATACGCAGTATTTT; CDR3aa: CASSSPGTSSTDTQYF
d_gene: NA; len: 14; v_gene: TRBV6-6; j_gene: TRBJ2-7; abundance: NA; CDR3nt: TGTGTCAGCACGGGGGTGACAGGGATGGACGAGCAGTACTTC; CDR3aa: CVSTGVTGMDEQYF
d_gene: NA; len: 16; v_gene: TRBV4-3; j_gene: TRBJ2-1; abundance: NA; CDR3nt: TGCGCCAGCAGCCAAGATGGACAGAGCTCCTACAATGAGCAGTTCTTC; CDR3aa: CASSQDGQSSYNEQFF
d_gene: TRBD2; len: 15; v_gene: TRBV2; j_gene: TRBJ2-5; abundance: NA; CDR3nt: TGTGCCAGCCCCATGGGGCTAGCGGGGGTGGAGACCCAGTACTTC; CDR3aa: CASPMGLAGVETQYF
d_gene: NA; len: 14; v_gene: TRBV12-3/TRBV12-4; j_gene: TRBJ2-3; abundance: NA; CDR3nt: TGTGCCAGCAGCCTCGGGGGTTACCCCGATACGCAGTATTTT; CDR3aa: CASSLGGYPDTQYF
d_gene: NA; len: 15; v_gene: TRBV7-8; j_gene: TRBJ2-2; abundance: many; CDR3nt: TGTGCCAGCAGCTTATTCCGGGACTTGGCCGGGGAGCTGTTTTTT; CDR3aa: CASSLFRDLAGELFF
d_gene: NA; len: 16; v_gene: TRBV18; j_gene: TRBJ1-2; abundance: NA; CDR3nt: TGTGCCAGCTCCACCTTAACTCCATTTGAATCGTATGGCTACACCTTC; CDR3aa: CASSTLTPFESYGYTF
d_gene: TRBD1; len: 14; v_gene: TRBV6-5; j_gene: TRBJ2-1; abundance: few; CDR3nt: TGTGCCAGCAGTTACTCGTTGGACAGGGATGAGCAGTTCTTC; CDR3aa: CASSYSLDRDEQFF
d_gene: NA; len: 15; v_gene: TRBV4-1; j_gene: TRBJ2-5; abundance: few; CDR3nt: TGCGCCAGCAGCCAAGAGAGAGGGGCCGGAGGGACCCAGTACTTC; CDR3aa: CASSQERGAGGTQYF